This TCR beta chain was captured by sequencing in a study of blood T cells in healthy people across ages. This clonotype has only a few counts. With V trimmed by 6 bases and J by 4 bases, 9 bases remained unmatched. This CDR3 comprises 16 residues. The germline CDR1 and CDR2 sequences are MNHEY and SVGAGI. A second about 7 to 12 cycle PCR used barcoded and J-beta primers. One entry per CDR3 protein results from TCRdb running MiXCR on the 5' RACE reads. The sample consists of roughly 790,000 distinct CDR3 sequences, 35% to 45% of them appearing once. The chain carries TRBV6-5 and TRBJ2-3, with TRBD2 matching 11 bases. This sequence was found in a woman aged 60-75 years in good health. Source material: blood. CDR3 protein: CASRSSTSGIADTQYF. As DNA, the CDR3 is TGTGCCAGCAGATCTTCGACTAGCGGGATCGCAGATACGCAGTATTTT.